This is a list of T cell receptor beta chains from one sample in a study of cytomegalovirus exposure and HLA in healthy donors. Sequencing was performed with immunoSEQ multiplex PCR; in TCRdb, only in-frame clones are kept and a portion is missing. The sample lists 76,000 or so clones, over 85% occurring once. The source material was PBMCs. The source of these receptors is a woman between 18 and 29 years old in good health and CMV-seronegative. The CDR3 runs from the conserved cysteine through the conserved F or W. Fields, in order: D gene, J gene, V gene, clone size, CDR3 DNA, CDR3 protein. D genes are given only for firm matches. Only part of the rows carry a size: once, few, many, or a class if the clone is expanded.

NA	TRBJ2-1	TRBV27	few	TGTGCCAGCAGCGCGGGCTCTAGCTCCTACAATGAGCAGTTCTTC	CASSAGSSSYNEQFF
NA	TRBJ1-1	TRBV30	NA	TGTGCCTGGATGAGGGGGATGAACACTGAAGCTTTCTTT	CAWMRGMNTEAFF
TRBD1	TRBJ2-7	TRBV29-1	NA	TGCAGCGTTTCGGGACAGAGCTCCTACGAGCAGTACTTC	CSVSGQSSYEQYF
TRBD1	TRBJ2-3	TRBV30	once	TGTGCCTCACTCCAGGGGGCAGGAGATACGCAGTATTTT	CASLQGAGDTQYF
NA	TRBJ1-1	TRBV7-2	NA	TGTGCCAGCAGCCCAACCATCCTCGGGAACACTGAAGCTTTCTTT	CASSPTILGNTEAFF
TRBD2	TRBJ2-5	TRBV7-2	NA	TGTGCCAGCAGCTTACGGAACGGGGGGACTAGGGGAGGAGAGACCCAGTACTTC	CASSLRNGGTRGGETQYF
NA	TRBJ2-7	TRBV5-6	NA	TGTGCCAGCAGCTTGGGAACAGAGTCCCTGAGCTCCTGGTACGAGCAGTACTTC	CASSLGTESLSSWYEQYF
NA	TRBJ2-3	TRBV2	NA	TGTGCCAGCAGTGATTCACTCACAGATACGCAGTATTTT	CASSDSLTDTQYF
TRBD1	TRBJ1-2	TRBV7-9	NA	TGTGCCAGCATCCGACAGGGGGACTATGGCTACACCTTC	CASIRQGDYGYTF
NA	TRBJ2-3	TRBV5-1	NA	TGCGCCAGCCTCCCCCTAGGCGGTATGGGGGGATCCGCAGATACGCAGTATTTT	CASLPLGGMGGSADTQYF
TRBD1	TRBJ2-3	TRBV7-9	NA	TGTGCCAGCAGCTTAATCAGGGGGCTCGATACGCAGTATTTT	CASSLIRGLDTQYF
NA	TRBJ2-7	TRBV29-1	NA	TGCAGCGTTGTAATATTCGGGGAGCAGTACTTC	CSVVIFGEQYF
TRBD1	TRBJ1-4	TRBV2	NA	TGTGCCAGCAGTTCCCCGGGACAGGGGGGGAAGAAACTGTTTTTT	CASSSPGQGGKKLFF
NA	TRBJ1-5	TRBV2	NA	TGTGCCAGCAGTGAAGGGGGGAGGAGGGTAAATCAGCCCCAGCATTTT	CASSEGGRRVNQPQHF
TRBD1	TRBJ2-7	TRBV6-6	NA	TGTGCCAGCAGTGAGGGGGCCACCTTTTACGAGCAGTACTTC	CASSEGATFYEQYF
NA	TRBJ1-2	TRBV6-1	NA	TGTGCCAGCAGTGACCAGAACTATGGCTACACCTTC	CASSDQNYGYTF
NA	TRBJ1-2	TRBV29-1	NA	TGCAGCGTTGAAGGTACAGGGTTTGATGGCTACACCTTC	CSVEGTGFDGYTF
NA	TRBJ1-2	TRBV28	NA	TGTGCCAGCAGTCCCGCAGAGGACTATGGCTACACCTTC	CASSPAEDYGYTF
NA	TRBJ1-5	TRBV4-1	NA	TGCGCCAGCAGCCAAGTCTCAGGGTTCAATCAGCCCCAGCATTTT	CASSQVSGFNQPQHF
NA	TRBJ1-2	TRBV7-9	NA	TGTGCCAGCAGCTTAGGACAGGTCGGGGGCTACACCTTC	CASSLGQVGGYTF
TRBD1	TRBJ1-2	TRBV15	NA	TGTGCCACCAGCAGAGAAGGACAGGGCTATGGCTACACCTTC	CATSREGQGYGYTF
NA	TRBJ1-1	TRBV18	NA	TGTGCCAGCTCCCGAGACAGGAACACTGAAGCTTTCTTT	CASSRDRNTEAFF
NA	TRBJ2-1	TRBV14	NA	TGTGCCAGCAGCCGGGACTTGAGGTACAATGAGCAGTTCTTC	CASSRDLRYNEQFF
NA	TRBJ2-1	TRBV5-8	NA	TGTGCCAGCAGCTCTAGTGCTGATGAGCAGTTCTTC	CASSSSADEQFF
NA	TRBJ2-1	TRBV27	NA	TGTGCCAGCAGTCCACTAGAGAACAATGAGCAGTTCTTC	CASSPLENNEQFF
NA	TRBJ2-5	TRBV7-6	NA	TGTGCCAGCAGCCCGGGTGAGACCCAGTACTTC	CASSPGETQYF
TRBD1	TRBJ2-7	TRBV5-1	once	TGCGCCAGCAGACCTATGGTGGGGGACAGGGGGAAGTACGAGCAGTACTTC	CASRPMVGDRGKYEQYF
NA	TRBJ1-5	TRBV18	NA	TGTGCCAGCTCACCCTCCCGGGGTGGACGGACCAATCAGCCCCAGCATTTT	CASSPSRGGRTNQPQHF
NA	TRBJ2-7	TRBV4-1	NA	TGCGCCAGCAGCCAAGCAGGCGCCGACGAGCAGTACTTC	CASSQAGADEQYF
TRBD1	TRBJ2-7	TRBV6-1	NA	TGTGCCAGCAATCAGGAACAGGGGGCCTCCTACGAGCAGTACTTC	CASNQEQGASYEQYF
TRBD1	TRBJ2-3	TRBV30	NA	TGTGCCTGGAGTGCCTGGGACAGGGGGAGGGCAGATACGCAGTATTTT	CAWSAWDRGRADTQYF
TRBD1	TRBJ1-4	TRBV27	NA	TGTGCCAGCTCCACTCTCCAGGGGGCCAGAGAAAAACTGTTTTTT	CASSTLQGAREKLFF
TRBD1	TRBJ1-2	TRBV6-5	once	TGTGCCAGCAGTTCAATACCCGGGACAGGGCCTAATGGCTACACCTTC	CASSSIPGTGPNGYTF
NA	TRBJ1-2	TRBV5-4	NA	TGTGCCAGCAGCTTGGATCAGGGGCACTATGGCTACACCTTC	CASSLDQGHYGYTF
NA	TRBJ1-3	TRBV5-1	NA	TGCGCCAGCAGCTTGGCGGGATATGGAAACACCATATATTTT	CASSLAGYGNTIYF
NA	TRBJ2-1	TRBV5-4	NA	TGTGCCAGCAGCTTGCAGGGATCTGAGCAGTTCTTC	CASSLQGSEQFF
TRBD1	TRBJ1-6	TRBV4-2	NA	TGTGCCAGCAGCCACCCCGGGACAGGGGGCATCCTCTCCTATAATTCACCCCTCCACTTT	CASSHPGTGGILSYNSPLHF
TRBD1	TRBJ1-6	TRBV5-8	once	TGTGCCAGCAGCACGGGACAGGGACATAATTCACCCCTCCACTTT	CASSTGQGHNSPLHF
TRBD2	TRBJ2-1	TRBV2	NA	TGTGCCAGCAGCGGCCAGTTAGCGGGGATTTACAATGAGCAGTTCTTC	CASSGQLAGIYNEQFF
TRBD1	TRBJ2-1	TRBV25-1	NA	TGTGCCAGCAGTGAGGGACAGGGGGCGTACAATGAGCAGTTCTTC	CASSEGQGAYNEQFF
NA	TRBJ2-5	TRBV6-4	once	TGTGCCAGCAGTGACGCCCCGGCAGGGACCCAGTACTTC	CASSDAPAGTQYF
TRBD1	TRBJ1-2	TRBV27	NA	TGTGCCAGCAGTTTATCGTACAGGGGGACCGGCAACTATGGCTACACCTTC	CASSLSYRGTGNYGYTF
NA	TRBJ1-1	TRBV30	once	TGTGCCTGGAGGGTGGGGCTGAACACTGAAGCTTTCTTT	CAWRVGLNTEAFF
NA	TRBJ2-7	TRBV6-6	NA	TGTGCCAGCAGTTACTCGTCACTTGGCGAGCAGTACTTC	CASSYSSLGEQYF
TRBD1	TRBJ2-2	TRBV29-1	NA	TGCAGCGTCGCAGGGGGCGCGGGGACCGGGGAGCTGTTTTTT	CSVAGGAGTGELFF
TRBD2	TRBJ2-2	TRBV7-9	NA	TGTGCCAGCAGCTCCTTAGCGGGGACCGGGGAGCTGTTTTTT	CASSSLAGTGELFF
TRBD1	TRBJ2-3	TRBV6-5	NA	TGTGCCAGCAGTTCCCTTCCGGACAGGACAGATACGCAGTATTTT	CASSSLPDRTDTQYF
NA	TRBJ2-5	TRBV11-1	NA	TGTGCCAGCAGCTTGTTCAAGCGTGGGGGGCAAGAGACCCAGTACTTC	CASSLFKRGGQETQYF
TRBD2	TRBJ2-3	TRBV30	few	TGTGCCTCCAGCGCGGGAGGGAACGCAGATACGCAGTATTTT	CASSAGGNADTQYF
TRBD2	TRBJ2-5	TRBV7-8	NA	TGTGCCAGCAGCGGCACTAGCGGAGAATACCAAGAGACCCAGTACTTC	CASSGTSGEYQETQYF
TRBD1	TRBJ2-3	TRBV2	NA	TGTGCCAGCAGCCAACGGACAGGGGCTTTCACAGATACGCAGTATTTT	CASSQRTGAFTDTQYF
TRBD1	TRBJ2-7	TRBV30	NA	TGTGCCTGGAGGATGGCAGGGGGCTTTAACGAGCAGTACTTC	CAWRMAGGFNEQYF
TRBD1	TRBJ1-1	TRBV7-6	once	TGTGCCAGCAGCAACGGACAGGGTGATATGAACACTGAAGCTTTCTTT	CASSNGQGDMNTEAFF
TRBD2	TRBJ2-1	TRBV7-8	NA	TGTGCCAGCAGCTTAGTCTTGGGCGGGGGGGCCAGTACTTTCCATGAGCAGTTCTTC	CASSLVLGGGASTFHEQFF
NA	TRBJ2-7	TRBV4-1	NA	TGCGCCAGCAGCCAAGATGCCGGTCGCGAGCAGTACTTC	CASSQDAGREQYF
TRBD1	TRBJ1-2	TRBV25-1	once	TGTGCCAGCAGAGCCGGGACAGGGGGAGGAGATAGCTATGGCTACACCTTC	CASRAGTGGGDSYGYTF
TRBD1	TRBJ2-7	TRBV7-6	NA	TGTGCCAGCAGTTCCGGGACAGGGGCCTACGAGCAGTACTTC	CASSSGTGAYEQYF
NA	TRBJ1-2	TRBV9	NA	TGTGCCAGCAGCGTAGGAATCCCCAGGGGCCTGGACTATGGCTACACCTTC	CASSVGIPRGLDYGYTF